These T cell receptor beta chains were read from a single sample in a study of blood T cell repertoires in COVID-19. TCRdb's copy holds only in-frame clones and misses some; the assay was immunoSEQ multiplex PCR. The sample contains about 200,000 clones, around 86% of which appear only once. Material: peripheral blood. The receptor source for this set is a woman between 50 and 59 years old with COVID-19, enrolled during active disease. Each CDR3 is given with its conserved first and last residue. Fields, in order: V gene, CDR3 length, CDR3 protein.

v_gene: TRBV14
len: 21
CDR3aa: CASSRRPPGTSGGTSTDTQYF

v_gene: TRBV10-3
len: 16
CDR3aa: CAISGGQQHSGNTIYF

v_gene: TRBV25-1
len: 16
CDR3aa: CASRAPGGSFGNTIYF

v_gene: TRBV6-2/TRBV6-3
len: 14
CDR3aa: CASSRQGARYEQYF

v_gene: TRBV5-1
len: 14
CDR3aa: CASSLAKQAETQYF

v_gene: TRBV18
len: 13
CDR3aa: CASSPDRSGGYTF

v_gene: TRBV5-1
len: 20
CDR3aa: CASSSYNRRDRRGPSYGYTF

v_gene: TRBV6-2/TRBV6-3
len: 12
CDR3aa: CASSQPLAEQFF

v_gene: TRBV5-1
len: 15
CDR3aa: CASSTRQAGNTEAFF

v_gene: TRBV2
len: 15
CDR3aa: CAGSGGVLSTDTQYF

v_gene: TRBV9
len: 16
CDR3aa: CASSPNMAGGKNEQFF

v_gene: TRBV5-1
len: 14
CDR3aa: CASSLGQGGEKLFF

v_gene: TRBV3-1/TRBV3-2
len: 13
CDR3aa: CASSFLAKNIQYF